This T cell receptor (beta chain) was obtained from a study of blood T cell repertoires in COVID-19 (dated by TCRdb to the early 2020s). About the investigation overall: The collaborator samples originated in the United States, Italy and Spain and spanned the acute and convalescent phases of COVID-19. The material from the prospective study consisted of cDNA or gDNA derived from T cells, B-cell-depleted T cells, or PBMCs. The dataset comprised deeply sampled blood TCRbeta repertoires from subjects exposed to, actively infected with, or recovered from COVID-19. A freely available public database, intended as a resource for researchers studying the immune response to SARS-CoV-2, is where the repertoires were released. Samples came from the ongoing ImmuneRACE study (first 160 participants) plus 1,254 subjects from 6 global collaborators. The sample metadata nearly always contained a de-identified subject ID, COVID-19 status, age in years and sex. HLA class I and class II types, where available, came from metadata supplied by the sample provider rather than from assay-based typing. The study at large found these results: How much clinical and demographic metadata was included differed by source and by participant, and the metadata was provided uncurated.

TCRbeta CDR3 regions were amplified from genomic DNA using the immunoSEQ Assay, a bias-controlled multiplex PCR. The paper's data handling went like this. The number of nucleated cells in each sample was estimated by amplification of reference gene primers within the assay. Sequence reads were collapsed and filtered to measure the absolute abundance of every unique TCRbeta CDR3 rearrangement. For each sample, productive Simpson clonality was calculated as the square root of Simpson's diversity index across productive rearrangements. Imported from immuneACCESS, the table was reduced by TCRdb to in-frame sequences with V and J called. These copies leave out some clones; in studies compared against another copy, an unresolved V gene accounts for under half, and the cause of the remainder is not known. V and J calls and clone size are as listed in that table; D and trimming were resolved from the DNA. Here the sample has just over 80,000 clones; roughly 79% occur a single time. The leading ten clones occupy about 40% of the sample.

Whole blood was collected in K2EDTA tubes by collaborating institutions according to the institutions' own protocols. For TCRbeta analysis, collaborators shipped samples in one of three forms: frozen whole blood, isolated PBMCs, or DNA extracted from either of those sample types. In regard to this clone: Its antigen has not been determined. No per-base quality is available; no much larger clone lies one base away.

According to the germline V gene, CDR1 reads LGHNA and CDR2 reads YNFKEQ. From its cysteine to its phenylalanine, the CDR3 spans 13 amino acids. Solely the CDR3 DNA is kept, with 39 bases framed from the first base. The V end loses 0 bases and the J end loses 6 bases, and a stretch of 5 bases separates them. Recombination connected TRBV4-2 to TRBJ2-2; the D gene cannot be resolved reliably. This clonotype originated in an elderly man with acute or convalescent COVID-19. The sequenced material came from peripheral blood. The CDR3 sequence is CASSQEIAGELFF. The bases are TGTGCCAGCAGCCAAGAGATAGCCGGGGAGCTGTTTTTT.